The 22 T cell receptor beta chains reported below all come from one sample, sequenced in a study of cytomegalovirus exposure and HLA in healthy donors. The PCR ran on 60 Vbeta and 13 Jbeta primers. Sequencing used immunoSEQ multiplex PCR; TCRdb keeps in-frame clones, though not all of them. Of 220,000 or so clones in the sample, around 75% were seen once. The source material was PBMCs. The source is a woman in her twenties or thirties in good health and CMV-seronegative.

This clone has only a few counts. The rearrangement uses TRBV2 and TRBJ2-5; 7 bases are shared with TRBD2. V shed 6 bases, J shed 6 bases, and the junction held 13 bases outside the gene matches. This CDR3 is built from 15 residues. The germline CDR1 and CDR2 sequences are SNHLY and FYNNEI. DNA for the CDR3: TGTGCCAGCAGGCTCGACGGCGGGGGTGGGAAGACCCAGTACTTC. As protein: CASRLDGGGGKTQYF.

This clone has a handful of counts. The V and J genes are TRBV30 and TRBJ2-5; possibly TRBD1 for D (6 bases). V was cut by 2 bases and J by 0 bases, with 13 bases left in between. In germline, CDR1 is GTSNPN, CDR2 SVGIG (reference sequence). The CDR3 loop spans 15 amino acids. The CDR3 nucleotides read TGTGCCTGGAGTAGGACAGCTTCGGACCAAGAGACCCAGTACTTC. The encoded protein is CAWSRTASDQETQYF.

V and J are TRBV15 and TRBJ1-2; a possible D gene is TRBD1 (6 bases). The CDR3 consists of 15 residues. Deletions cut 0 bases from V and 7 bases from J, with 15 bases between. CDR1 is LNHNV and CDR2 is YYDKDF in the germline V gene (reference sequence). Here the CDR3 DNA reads TGTGCCACCAGCAGAGATCGGCAGGGGAGAGGTGGCTACACCTTC. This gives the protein CATSRDRQGRGGYTF.

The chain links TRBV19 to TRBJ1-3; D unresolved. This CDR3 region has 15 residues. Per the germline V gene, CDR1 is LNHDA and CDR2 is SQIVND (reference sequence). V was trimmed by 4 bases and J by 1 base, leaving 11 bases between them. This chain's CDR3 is CASSTGPISGNTIYF. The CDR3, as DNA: TGTGCCAGTAGTACGGGTCCGATTTCTGGAAACACCATATATTTT.

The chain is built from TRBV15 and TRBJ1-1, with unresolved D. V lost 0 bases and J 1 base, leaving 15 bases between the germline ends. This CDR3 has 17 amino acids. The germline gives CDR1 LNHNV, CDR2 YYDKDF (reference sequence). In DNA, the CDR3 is TGTGCCACCAGCAGAGATGCGACACCTCGATCGAACACTGAAGCTTTCTTT. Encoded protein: CATSRDATPRSNTEAFF.

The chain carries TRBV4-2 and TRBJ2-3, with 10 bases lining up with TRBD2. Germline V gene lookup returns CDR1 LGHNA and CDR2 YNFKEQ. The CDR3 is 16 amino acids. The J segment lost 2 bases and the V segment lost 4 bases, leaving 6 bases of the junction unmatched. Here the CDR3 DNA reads TGTGCCAGCAGCCGAGAAGCGGGGGGGCCCACAGATACGCAGTATTTT. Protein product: CASSREAGGPTDTQYF.

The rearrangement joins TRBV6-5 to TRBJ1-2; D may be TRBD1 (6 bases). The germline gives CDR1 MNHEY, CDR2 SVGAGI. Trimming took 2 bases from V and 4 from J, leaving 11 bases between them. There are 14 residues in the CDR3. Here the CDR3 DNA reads TGTGCCAGCAGTTACGATGGGGGCTCCTATGGCTACACCTTC. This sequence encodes CASSYDGGSYGYTF.

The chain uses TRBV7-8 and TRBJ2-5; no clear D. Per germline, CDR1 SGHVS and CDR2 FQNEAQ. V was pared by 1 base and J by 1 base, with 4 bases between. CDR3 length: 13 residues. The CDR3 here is CASSLGAQETQYF. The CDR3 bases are TGTGCCAGCAGCTTAGGGGCCCAAGAGACCCAGTACTTC.

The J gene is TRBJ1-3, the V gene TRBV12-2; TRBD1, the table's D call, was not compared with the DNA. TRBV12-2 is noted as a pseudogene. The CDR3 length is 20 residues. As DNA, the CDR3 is TGTGCAAGTCGCTTGCCGGTTCGTCCCGGGACAGGGAAGTCAGGAAACACCATATATTTT. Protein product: CASRLPVRPGTGKSGNTIYF.

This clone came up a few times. DNA of the CDR3: TGTGCCAGCGGGACAGGGAGCTATGGCTACACCTTC. Protein sequence: CASGTGSYGYTF. The V and J genes are TRBV6-5 and TRBJ1-2; 9 bases agree with TRBD1. The germline CDR1 and CDR2 sequences are MNHEY and SVGAGI. V shed 8 bases, J shed 4 bases, and the junction held 2 bases outside the gene matches. The CDR3 has 12 amino acids.

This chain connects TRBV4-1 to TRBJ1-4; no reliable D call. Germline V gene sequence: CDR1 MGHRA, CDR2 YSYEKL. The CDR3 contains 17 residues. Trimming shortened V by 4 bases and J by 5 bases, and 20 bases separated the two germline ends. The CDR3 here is CASSLDPLFGGNEKLFF. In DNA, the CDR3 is TGCGCCAGCAGCCTGGACCCCCTCTTTGGAGGGAATGAAAAACTGTTTTTT.

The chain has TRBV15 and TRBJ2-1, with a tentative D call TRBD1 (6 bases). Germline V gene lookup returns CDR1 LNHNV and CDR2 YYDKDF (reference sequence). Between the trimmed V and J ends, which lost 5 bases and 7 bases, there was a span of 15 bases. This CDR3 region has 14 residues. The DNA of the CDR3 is TGTGCCACCAGCCTAAGGTACAGGGAGAATGAGCAGTTCTTC. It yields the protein CATSLRYRENEQFF.

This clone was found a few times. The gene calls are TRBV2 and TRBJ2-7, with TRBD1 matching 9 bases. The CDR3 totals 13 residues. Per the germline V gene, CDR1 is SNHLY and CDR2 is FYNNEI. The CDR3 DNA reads TGTGCTAGTGAACAGGGGGCAGTTGACGAGCAGTACTTC. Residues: CASEQGAVDEQYF. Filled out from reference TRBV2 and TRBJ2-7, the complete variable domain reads EPEVTQTPSHQVTQMGQEVILRCVPISNHLYFYWYRQILGQKVEFLVSFYNNEISEKSEIFDDQFSVERPDGSNFTLKIRSTKLEDSAMYFCASEQGAVDEQYFGPGTRLTVT.

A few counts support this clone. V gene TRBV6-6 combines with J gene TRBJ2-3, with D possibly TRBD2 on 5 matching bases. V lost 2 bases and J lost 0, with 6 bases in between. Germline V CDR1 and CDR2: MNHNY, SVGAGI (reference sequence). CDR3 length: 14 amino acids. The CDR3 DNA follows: TGTGCCAGCAGTTACGGCGGGAGCACAGATACGCAGTATTTT. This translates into CASSYGGSTDTQYF.

The CDR3 bases are TGTGCCAGCAGCTTAGAGAGGGCTAGCGGCTCTAGCTCCTACAATGAGCAGTTCTTC. Its protein product is CASSLERASGSSSYNEQFF. This rearrangement joins TRBV11-3 to TRBJ2-1, with 7 bases that match TRBD2. The CDR3 totals 19 residues. V lost 0 bases to trimming and J lost 0 bases; unmatched junction nucleotides: 11. The germline CDR1 and CDR2 sequences are SGHNT and YENEEA.

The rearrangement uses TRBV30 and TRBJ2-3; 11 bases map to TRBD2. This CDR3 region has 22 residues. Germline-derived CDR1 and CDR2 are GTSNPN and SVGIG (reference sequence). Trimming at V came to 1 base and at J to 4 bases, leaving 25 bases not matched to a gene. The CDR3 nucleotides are TGTGCCTGGAGTGCGGGAACAAATAGCGGGGGGGCTCCTATCTTCCCCGCAGATACGCAGTATTTT. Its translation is CAWSAGTNSGGAPIFPADTQYF.

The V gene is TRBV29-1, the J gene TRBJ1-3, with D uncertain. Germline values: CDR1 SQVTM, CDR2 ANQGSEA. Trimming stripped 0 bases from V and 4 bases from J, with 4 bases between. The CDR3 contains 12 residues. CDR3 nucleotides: TGCAGCGTTGAAGATCGGGGAAACACCATATATTTT. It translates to CSVEDRGNTIYF.

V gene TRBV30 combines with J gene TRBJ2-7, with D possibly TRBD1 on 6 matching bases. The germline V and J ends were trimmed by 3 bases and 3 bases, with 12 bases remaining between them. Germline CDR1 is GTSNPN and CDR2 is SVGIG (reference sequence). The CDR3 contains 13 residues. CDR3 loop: CAWSPGTFYEQYF. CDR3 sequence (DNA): TGTGCCTGGAGCCCCGGGACATTCTACGAGCAGTACTTC.

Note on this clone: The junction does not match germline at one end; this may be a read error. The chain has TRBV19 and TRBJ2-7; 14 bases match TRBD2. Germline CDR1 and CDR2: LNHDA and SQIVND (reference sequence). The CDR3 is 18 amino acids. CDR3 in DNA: TGTGCCACTAGTATAGGGGGACTAGCGGGAGAAACGGGGAACGAGCAGTACTTC. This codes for CATSIGGLAGETGNEQYF.

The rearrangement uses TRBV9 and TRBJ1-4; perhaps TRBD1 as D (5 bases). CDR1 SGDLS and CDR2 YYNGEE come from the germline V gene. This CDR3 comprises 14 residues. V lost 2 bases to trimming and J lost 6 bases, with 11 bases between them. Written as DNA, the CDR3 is TGTGCCAGCAGCGTCGGGGGTGAGGATGAAAAACTGTTTTTT. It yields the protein CASSVGGEDEKLFF.

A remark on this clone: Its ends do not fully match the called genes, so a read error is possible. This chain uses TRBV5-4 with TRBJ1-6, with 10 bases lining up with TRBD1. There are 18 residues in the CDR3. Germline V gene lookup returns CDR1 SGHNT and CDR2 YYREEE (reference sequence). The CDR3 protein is CATSQRGQGSSYNSPLHF. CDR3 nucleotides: TGTGCCACCAGCCAAAGGGGACAGGGGAGCTCCTATAATTCACCCCTCCACTTT.

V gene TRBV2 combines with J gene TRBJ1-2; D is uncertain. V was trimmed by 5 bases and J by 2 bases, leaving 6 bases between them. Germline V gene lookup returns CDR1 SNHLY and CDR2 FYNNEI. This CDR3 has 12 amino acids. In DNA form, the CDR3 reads TGTGCCAGCAGTCAGCGAAACTATGGCTACACCTTC. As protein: CASSQRNYGYTF.